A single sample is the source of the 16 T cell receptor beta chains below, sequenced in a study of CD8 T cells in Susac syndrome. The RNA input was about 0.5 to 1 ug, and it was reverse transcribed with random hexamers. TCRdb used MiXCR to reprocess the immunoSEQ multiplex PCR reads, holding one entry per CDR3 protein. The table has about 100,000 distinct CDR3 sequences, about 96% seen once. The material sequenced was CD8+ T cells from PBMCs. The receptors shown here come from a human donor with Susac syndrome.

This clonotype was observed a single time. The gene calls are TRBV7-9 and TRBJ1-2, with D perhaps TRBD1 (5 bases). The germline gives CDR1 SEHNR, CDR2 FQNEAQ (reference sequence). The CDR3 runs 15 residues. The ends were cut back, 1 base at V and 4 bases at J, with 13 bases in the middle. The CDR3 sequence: CASSLGGEALYGYTF. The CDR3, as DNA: TGTGCCAGCAGCTTAGGAGGGGAGGCCCTCTATGGCTACACCTTC.

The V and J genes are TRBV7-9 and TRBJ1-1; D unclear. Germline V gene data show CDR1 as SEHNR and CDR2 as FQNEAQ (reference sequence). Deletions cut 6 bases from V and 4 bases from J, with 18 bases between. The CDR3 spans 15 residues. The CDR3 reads CASRGSSFAGTEAFF. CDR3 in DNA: TGTGCCAGCAGGGGGAGTTCATTTGCTGGCACTGAAGCTTTCTTT.

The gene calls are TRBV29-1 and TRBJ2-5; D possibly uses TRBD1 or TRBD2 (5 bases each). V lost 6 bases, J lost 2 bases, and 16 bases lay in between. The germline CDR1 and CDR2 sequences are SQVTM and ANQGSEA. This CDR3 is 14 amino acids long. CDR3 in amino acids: CSVPVTADQETQYF. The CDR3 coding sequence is TGCAGCGTGCCGGTGACAGCGGATCAAGAGACCCAGTACTTC.

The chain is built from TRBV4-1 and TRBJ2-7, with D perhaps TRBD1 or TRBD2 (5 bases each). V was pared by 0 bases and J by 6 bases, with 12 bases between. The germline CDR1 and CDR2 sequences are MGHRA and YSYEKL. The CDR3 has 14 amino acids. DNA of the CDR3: TGCGCCAGCAGCCAAGATTTTGAGGGGAGCGAGCAGTACTTC. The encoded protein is CASSQDFEGSEQYF.

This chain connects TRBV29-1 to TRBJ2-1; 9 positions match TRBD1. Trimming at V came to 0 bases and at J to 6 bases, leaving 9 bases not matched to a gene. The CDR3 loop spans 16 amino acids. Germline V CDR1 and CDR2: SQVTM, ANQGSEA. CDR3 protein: CSVEDPSRDRVNEQFF. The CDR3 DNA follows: TGCAGCGTTGAAGATCCTTCAAGGGACAGGGTCAATGAGCAGTTCTTC.

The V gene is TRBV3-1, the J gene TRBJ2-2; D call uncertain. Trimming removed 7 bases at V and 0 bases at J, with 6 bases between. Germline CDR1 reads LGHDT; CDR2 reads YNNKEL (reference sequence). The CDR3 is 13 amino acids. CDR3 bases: TGTGCCAGCACCGAACCGAACACCGGGGAGCTGTTTTTT. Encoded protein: CASTEPNTGELFF.

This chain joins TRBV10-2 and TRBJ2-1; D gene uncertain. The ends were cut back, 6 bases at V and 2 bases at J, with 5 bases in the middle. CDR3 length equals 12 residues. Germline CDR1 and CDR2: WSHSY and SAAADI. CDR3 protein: CASRDPYNEQFF. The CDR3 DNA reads TGCGCCAGCAGGGACCCCTACAATGAGCAGTTCTTC.

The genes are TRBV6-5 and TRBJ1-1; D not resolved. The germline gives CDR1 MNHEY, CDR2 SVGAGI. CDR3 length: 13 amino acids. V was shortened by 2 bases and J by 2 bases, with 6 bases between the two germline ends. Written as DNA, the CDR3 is TGTGCCAGCAGTTACCCGGGAAACACTGAAGCTTTCTTT. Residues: CASSYPGNTEAFF.

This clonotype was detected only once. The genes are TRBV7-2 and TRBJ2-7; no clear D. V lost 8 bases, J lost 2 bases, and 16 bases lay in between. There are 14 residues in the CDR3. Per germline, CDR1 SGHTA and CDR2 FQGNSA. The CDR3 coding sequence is TGTGCCAGCTCGACTCGACCTCCGACCTACGAGCAGTACTTC. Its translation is CASSTRPPTYEQYF.

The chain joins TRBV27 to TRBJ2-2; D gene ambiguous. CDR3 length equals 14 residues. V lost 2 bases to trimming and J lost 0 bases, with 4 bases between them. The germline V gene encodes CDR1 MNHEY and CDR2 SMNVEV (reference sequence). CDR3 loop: CASSLVANTGELFF. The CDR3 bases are TGTGCCAGCAGTTTAGTCGCGAACACCGGGGAGCTGTTTTTT.

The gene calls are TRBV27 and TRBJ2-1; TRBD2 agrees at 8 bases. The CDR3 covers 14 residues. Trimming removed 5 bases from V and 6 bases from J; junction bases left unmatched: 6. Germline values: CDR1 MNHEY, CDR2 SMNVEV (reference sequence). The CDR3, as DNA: TGTGCCAGCAGTCCCTCAGCGGGAGCCAATGAGCAGTTCTTC. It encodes CASSPSAGANEQFF.

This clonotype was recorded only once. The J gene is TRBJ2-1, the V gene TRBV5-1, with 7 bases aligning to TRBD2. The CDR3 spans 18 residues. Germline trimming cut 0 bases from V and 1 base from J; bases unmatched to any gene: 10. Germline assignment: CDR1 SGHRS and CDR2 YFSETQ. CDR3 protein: CASSLETLAGLSYNEQFF. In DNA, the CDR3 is TGCGCCAGCAGCTTGGAGACGTTAGCGGGTCTTTCCTACAATGAGCAGTTCTTC.

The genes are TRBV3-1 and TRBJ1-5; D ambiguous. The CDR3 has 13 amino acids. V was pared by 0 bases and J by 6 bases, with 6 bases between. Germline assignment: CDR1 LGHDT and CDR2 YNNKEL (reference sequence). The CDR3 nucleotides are TGTGCCAGCAGCCAAGACGGAGTTCAGCCCCAGCATTTT. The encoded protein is CASSQDGVQPQHF.

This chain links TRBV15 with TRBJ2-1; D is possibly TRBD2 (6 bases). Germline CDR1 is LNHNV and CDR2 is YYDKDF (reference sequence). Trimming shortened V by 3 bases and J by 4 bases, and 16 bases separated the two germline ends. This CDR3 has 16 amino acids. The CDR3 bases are TGTGCCACCAGCAGGGGCGGGGAAGGGTTATACAATGAGCAGTTCTTC. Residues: CATSRGGEGLYNEQFF.

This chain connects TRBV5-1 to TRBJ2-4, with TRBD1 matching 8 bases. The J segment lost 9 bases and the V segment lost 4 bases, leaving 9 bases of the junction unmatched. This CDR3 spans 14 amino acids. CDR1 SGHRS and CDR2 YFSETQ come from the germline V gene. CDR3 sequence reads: CASSNGQGAVIQYF. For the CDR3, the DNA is TGCGCCAGCAGCAACGGACAGGGAGCGGTCATTCAGTACTTC.

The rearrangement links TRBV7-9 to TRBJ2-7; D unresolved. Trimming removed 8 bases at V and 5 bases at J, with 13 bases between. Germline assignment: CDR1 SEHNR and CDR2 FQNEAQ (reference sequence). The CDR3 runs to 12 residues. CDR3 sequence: CASHRAEDEQYF. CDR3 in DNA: TGTGCCAGCCACCGGGCCGAGGACGAGCAGTACTTC.